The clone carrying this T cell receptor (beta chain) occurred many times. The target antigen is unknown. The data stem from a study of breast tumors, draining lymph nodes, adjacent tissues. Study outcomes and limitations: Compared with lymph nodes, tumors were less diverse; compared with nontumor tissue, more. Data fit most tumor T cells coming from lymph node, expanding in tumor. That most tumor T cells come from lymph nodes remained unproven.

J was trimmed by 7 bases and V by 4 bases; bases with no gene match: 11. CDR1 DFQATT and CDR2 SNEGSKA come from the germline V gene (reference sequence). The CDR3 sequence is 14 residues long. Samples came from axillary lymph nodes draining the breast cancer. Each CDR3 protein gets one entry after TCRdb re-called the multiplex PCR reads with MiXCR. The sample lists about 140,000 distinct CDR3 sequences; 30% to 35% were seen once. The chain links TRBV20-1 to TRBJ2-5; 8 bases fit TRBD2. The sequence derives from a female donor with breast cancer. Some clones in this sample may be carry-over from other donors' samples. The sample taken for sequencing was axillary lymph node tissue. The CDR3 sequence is CSANGGGWGGTQYF. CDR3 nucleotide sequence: TGCAGTGCTAATGGCGGGGGGTGGGGTGGGACCCAGTACTTC.